The clone carrying this T cell receptor beta chain was counted a few times. Its specificity is unknown. These data come from a study of post-analysis software for immune sequencing data. Study-level information: Some patients lacked subtype; others had relapsing-remitting, secondary progressive or progressive-relapsing disease. Study-level findings and limits: There were roughly 5 TRBV segments more frequent in patients than controls, and TRBV5-6, TRBV5-1 and TRBV20-1 were among them. Those with multiple sclerosis, the patient group, showed significantly lower normalized Chao1 diversity than controls.

The CDR3 sequence is 17 residues long. The trim removed 0 bases at V and 2 bases at J, leaving 5 bases unmatched. The germline gives CDR1 SGDLS, CDR2 YYNGEE. Unique-molecular-identifier-tagged TCR beta cDNA libraries were used. Some 500,000 cDNA molecules were recovered from an input of roughly 0.95 to 11 million T cells. TCRdb itself ran the PCR reads through MiXCR, one entry per CDR3 protein. The sample consists of 350,000 to 500,000 distinct CDR3 sequences, approximately 39% of them appearing once. Sequencing was done on a sample of blood. The chain carries TRBV9 and TRBJ1-6; 7 positions match TRBD1. This clonotype was obtained from a girl aged 2 to 9 with multiple sclerosis. The CDR3 protein is CASSVGTGRAYNSPLHF. CDR3 sequence (DNA): TGTGCCAGCAGCGTAGGGACAGGCCGTGCCTATAATTCACCCCTCCACTTT.